A single sample gave rise to the 32 T cell receptor beta chains below, sequenced in a study of blood T cell repertoires in COVID-19. Assay: immunoSEQ multiplex PCR; the TCRdb copy retains only in-frame clones and omits some. Of more than 200,000 clones in the sample, more than 85% were seen once. The specimen was PBMCs or T cells enriched from blood (not recorded which). These receptors originate from a woman between 50 and 59 years old who had recovered from COVID-19.

The chain links TRBV5-1 to TRBJ2-1; 11 bases map to TRBD2. The CDR3 totals 15 residues. The J segment lost 0 bases and the V segment lost 8 bases, leaving 4 bases of the junction unmatched. The germline CDR1 and CDR2 sequences are SGHRS and YFSETQ. CDR3 protein: CASLAGGASYNEQFF. The CDR3 nucleotides read TGCGCCAGTTTAGCGGGAGGGGCCTCCTACAATGAGCAGTTCTTC.

The chain joins TRBV7-8 to TRBJ2-6, with 8 bases aligning to TRBD1. J was trimmed by 0 bases and V by 5 bases; bases with no gene match: 9. The CDR3 is 18 residues long. Germline loops: CDR1 SGHVS, CDR2 FQNEAQ. CDR3 region: CASSRTGSSLSGANVLTF. DNA of the CDR3: TGTGCCAGCAGCCGGACAGGGTCGTCCCTCTCTGGGGCCAACGTCCTGACTTTC.

The chain couples TRBV6-5 to TRBJ2-3; 8 positions agree with TRBD2. The J segment lost 2 bases and the V segment lost 6 bases, leaving 4 bases of the junction unmatched. CDR3 length equals 14 residues. The germline gives CDR1 MNHEY, CDR2 SVGAGI. The CDR3 bases are TGTGCCAGCAGCACTAGCGGAGTCACAGATACGCAGTATTTT. Translated, it gives CASSTSGVTDTQYF.

V is TRBV10-3 and J is TRBJ2-7; TRBD2 matches 9 bases. Germline V gives CDR1 ENHRY, CDR2 SYGVKD. CDR3 length: 15 residues. With V trimmed by 0 bases and J by 4 bases, 4 bases remained unmatched. In nucleotides, the CDR3 is TGTGCCATCAGTGAGTCTGGCGGGAGGGGGTACGAGCAGTACTTC. Protein sequence: CAISESGGRGYEQYF.

This clone was observed a handful of times. The CDR3 region has the DNA TGTGCCAGCTCGCCTCTCCGGGTTAACTCCTACGAGCAGTACTTC. Protein product: CASSPLRVNSYEQYF. The V call is TRBV18, the J call TRBJ2-7; no reliable D call. Germline CDR1 and CDR2: KGHSH and LQKENI. The CDR3 runs 15 residues. V was cut by 6 bases and J by 0 bases, with 15 bases left in between.

V and J are TRBV12-3 or TRBV12-4 and TRBJ2-3; maybe TRBD2 (7 bases). Deletions cut 9 bases from V and 6 bases from J, with 13 bases between. The CDR3 covers 12 residues. The CDR3 bases are TGTGCCAGTAGGGGGGGGGCTGATACGCAGTATTTT. Encoded protein: CASRGGADTQYF.

This chain joins TRBV7-3 and TRBJ2-3; TRBD2 aligns across 7 bases. The junction had 10 bases not matched to a gene; V was cut back by 3 bases and J by 1 base. Germline V gene lookup returns CDR1 SGHTA and CDR2 FQGTGA. The CDR3 sequence is 17 residues long. This chain's CDR3 is CASSLEIAGAGTDTQYF. DNA for the CDR3: TGTGCCAGCAGCTTGGAAATTGCGGGAGCGGGCACAGATACGCAGTATTTT.

The CDR3 DNA is TGTGCCAGCAGCCGGGGACAGGGTATAGATGAAGCTTTCTTT. Protein: CASSRGQGIDEAFF. The chain recombines TRBV7-2 with TRBJ1-1; 9 bases match TRBD1. Germline CDR1 is SGHTA and CDR2 is FQGNSA. V shed 5 bases, J shed 7 bases, and the junction held 8 bases outside the gene matches. The CDR3 runs to 14 residues.

This clone was seen a single time. This chain uses TRBV11-2 with TRBJ1-1, with no clear D. Trimming took 3 bases from V and 5 from J, leaving 10 bases between them. The CDR3 loop spans 13 amino acids. Germline lookup yields CDR1 SGHAT and CDR2 FQNNGV. CDR3 sequence: CASSLERRTEAFF. DNA of the CDR3: TGTGCCAGCAGCTTGGAGAGGAGGACTGAAGCTTTCTTT.

This chain uses TRBV7-8 with TRBJ2-3; 7 positions match TRBD2. CDR1 and CDR2 from the germline V gene are SGHVS and FQNEAQ. The CDR3 loop spans 17 amino acids. J gave up 3 bases and V 0 bases, and 9 bases lay outside the gene matches. CDR3 in DNA: TGTGCCAGCAGCTTAGCTAGTTCACCTAGCGGAACAGATACGCAGTATTTT. Its protein is CASSLASSPSGTDTQYF.

The CDR3 is CASSTGEGYTF. The DNA of the CDR3 is TGTGCCAGCAGTACAGGGGAAGGCTACACCTTC. The chain combines TRBV21-1 with TRBJ1-2; the table's D call of TRBD1 was not tested on the DNA. TRBV21-1 is given as a pseudogene. The CDR3 has 11 residues.

V usage is TRBV25-1 and J usage is TRBJ2-2; TRBD1 might be the D (6 bases). Per germline, CDR1 MGHDK and CDR2 SYGVNS. The CDR3 is made up of 13 amino acids. V dropped 7 bases and J dropped 5 bases, with 11 bases sitting between them. The CDR3 spells CASTTTGTGELFF. As DNA, the CDR3 is TGTGCCAGCACTACTACAGGGACCGGGGAGCTGTTTTTT. Filled out from reference TRBV25-1 and TRBJ2-2, the complete variable domain reads EADIYQTPRYLVIGTGKKITLECSQTMGHDKMYWYQQDPGMELHLIHYSYGVNSTEKGDLSSESTVSRIRTEHFPLTLESARPSHTSQYLCASTTTGTGELFFGEGSRLTVL.

CDR3 bases: TGCGCCAGCAGCTTGGAGGACTCGCGCGAGACCCAGTACTTC. Translated, it gives CASSLEDSRETQYF. V gene TRBV5-1 combines with J gene TRBJ2-5; a weak D match, TRBD2 (5 bases). CDR1 and CDR2 (germline): SGHRS, YFSETQ. The ends were cut back, 0 bases at V and 5 bases at J, with 11 bases in the middle. This CDR3 spans 14 amino acids.

The chain recombines TRBV6-2 or TRBV6-3 with TRBJ1-5; 8 nucleotides line up with TRBD1. V trimming: 6 bases; J trimming: 9 bases; junction bases outside the gene matches: 7. Germline values: CDR1 MNHEY, CDR2 SVGEGT. CDR3 length: 13 residues. This CDR3 reads CASSQQGVGPQHF. CDR3 in DNA: TGTGCCAGCAGCCAACAGGGGGTCGGGCCCCAGCATTTT.

This chain joins TRBV7-9 and TRBJ2-7, with a tentative D call TRBD1 (5 bases). CDR1 SEHNR and CDR2 FQNEAQ come from the germline V gene (reference sequence). This CDR3 is built from 13 residues. Trimming removed 0 bases at V and 6 bases at J, with 9 bases between. CDR3 nucleotides: TGTGCCAGCAGCTTAGCTGCCCAGGGCGAGCAGTACTTC. Translation: CASSLAAQGEQYF.

The chain links TRBV27 to TRBJ1-6; 7 bases align to TRBD1. The CDR3 totals 17 residues. Trimming at V came to 7 bases and at J to 2 bases, leaving 11 bases not matched to a gene. Germline V gives CDR1 MNHEY, CDR2 SMNVEV (reference sequence). The CDR3 sequence: CASKLGTEGAYNSPLHF. DNA of the CDR3: TGTGCCAGCAAATTGGGGACAGAGGGAGCCTATAATTCACCCCTCCACTTT.

This chain connects TRBV2 to TRBJ1-5; D is ambiguous. The germline V gene encodes CDR1 SNHLY and CDR2 FYNNEI. The CDR3 contains 16 residues. The V and J ends lost 5 bases and 0 bases respectively, with 14 bases between them. The DNA for the CDR3 is TGTGCCAGCAGTACCGGAGGTTACGATAGCAATCAGCCCCAGCATTTT. It encodes CASSTGGYDSNQPQHF.

The chain is built from TRBV7-9 and TRBJ2-3, with 7 bases matching TRBD2. Germline V gene data show CDR1 as SEHNR and CDR2 as FQNEAQ (reference sequence). This CDR3 has 15 residues. With V trimmed by 3 bases and J by 1 base, 4 bases remained unmatched. Written as DNA, the CDR3 is TGTGCCAGCAGCTTGAGTCTAGCGGGCACAGATACGCAGTATTTT. Translating it yields CASSLSLAGTDTQYF.

This rearrangement joins TRBV14 to TRBJ2-7; 7 nucleotides agree with TRBD1. CDR3 size: 15 residues. CDR1 and CDR2 from the germline V gene are SGHDN and FVKESK. After removal of 0 bases from V and 3 bases from J, the junction contained 5 bases not matched to a gene. CDR3 sequence (DNA): TGTGCCAGCAGCCAAGAACAGGGGTTCAACTACGAGCAGTACTTC. It is translated as CASSQEQGFNYEQYF.

V usage is TRBV19 and J usage is TRBJ1-6; 8 bases line up with TRBD1. Trimming at V came to 7 bases and at J to 10 bases, leaving 15 bases not matched to a gene. The CDR3 runs to 16 residues. CDR1 LNHDA and CDR2 SQIVND come from the germline V gene (reference sequence). The CDR3 DNA follows: TGTGCCAGTAAGGGGACAGGTGGGGCCGAGGGGTCACCCCTCCACTTT. It is translated as CASKGTGGAEGSPLHF. Supplemented by reference TRBV19 and TRBJ1-6, the full variable domain reads DGGITQSPKYLFRKEGQNVTLSCEQNLNHDAMYWYRQDPGQGLRLIYYSQIVNDFQKGDIAEGYSVSREKKESFPLTVTSAQKNPTAFYLCASKGTGGAEGSPLHFGNGTRLTVT.

The chain joins TRBV29-1 to TRBJ2-5; 13 positions match TRBD2. V trimming: 1 base; J trimming: 1 base; junction bases outside the gene matches: 3. The germline CDR1 and CDR2 sequences are SQVTM and ANQGSEA. The CDR3 sequence is 16 residues long. This chain's CDR3 is CSVEGLAGGGQETQYF. The CDR3 bases are TGCAGCGTTGAAGGACTAGCGGGAGGTGGCCAAGAGACCCAGTACTTC.

Written as DNA, the CDR3 is TGTGCCAGTAGTAAGGGGGACCTAGGTGAAAAACTGTTTTTT. Protein sequence: CASSKGDLGEKLFF. This chain joins TRBV19 and TRBJ1-4; tentative D call: TRBD1 (6 bases). CDR1 is LNHDA and CDR2 is SQIVND in the germline V gene (reference sequence). Trimming left V 4 bases short and J 7 bases short, with 13 bases between. This CDR3 has 14 residues. Looking up the rest from reference TRBV19 and TRBJ1-4 gives the full variable domain: DGGITQSPKYLFRKEGQNVTLSCEQNLNHDAMYWYRQDPGQGLRLIYYSQIVNDFQKGDIAEGYSVSREKKESFPLTVTSAQKNPTAFYLCASSKGDLGEKLFFGSGTQLSVL.

This chain connects TRBV7-2 to TRBJ1-2; D not certain. This CDR3 has 15 residues. V was clipped by 1 base and J by 4 bases, with 13 bases between them. The germline V gene has CDR1 SGHTA and CDR2 FQGNSA. DNA for the CDR3: TGTGCCAGCAGCTTAGACTCCGGGTCAGTCTATGGCTACACCTTC. Residues: CASSLDSGSVYGYTF.

The rearrangement joins TRBV5-1 to TRBJ2-4; possible D gene TRBD2, 6 bases. Germline assignment: CDR1 SGHRS and CDR2 YFSETQ. The CDR3 is made up of 15 amino acids. V was clipped by 4 bases and J by 0 bases, with 11 bases between them. The CDR3 here is CASSPGLKAKNIQYF. The DNA for the CDR3 is TGCGCCAGCAGCCCGGGACTCAAAGCCAAAAACATTCAGTACTTC.

This chain uses TRBV19 with TRBJ2-7; TRBD2 aligns across 10 bases. Per germline, CDR1 LNHDA and CDR2 SQIVND (reference sequence). The CDR3 length is 15 residues. The ends lost 4 bases at V and 6 bases at J; junction bases unmatched: 9. The CDR3 DNA reads as TGTGCCAGTAGTAGCTCTAGCGGGAGTTTGGTCGAGCAGTACTTC. Protein product: CASSSSSGSLVEQYF. Combining the CDR3 with reference TRBV19 and TRBJ2-7 gives the whole variable domain DGGITQSPKYLFRKEGQNVTLSCEQNLNHDAMYWYRQDPGQGLRLIYYSQIVNDFQKGDIAEGYSVSREKKESFPLTVTSAQKNPTAFYLCASSSSSGSLVEQYFGPGTRLTVT.

This chain uses TRBV5-1 with TRBJ2-1; no reliable D call. Trimming removed 4 bases from V and 0 bases from J, with 14 bases in between. The CDR3 is 16 residues long. CDR1 and CDR2 (germline): SGHRS, YFSETQ. DNA of the CDR3: TGCGCCAGCAGCAAGAGTGCGGTTAGCTCCTACAATGAGCAGTTCTTC. Amino acid sequence: CASSKSAVSSYNEQFF.

J is TRBJ1-4 and V is TRBV21-1; whether TRBD1, the table's D call, matches the DNA was not checked. TRBV21-1 is recorded as a pseudogene. There are 15 residues in the CDR3. As DNA, the CDR3 is TGTGCCAGCACCGCAGTGGACAGGGTATACGAAAAACTGTTTTTT. This translates into CASTAVDRVYEKLFF.

The chain has TRBV11-2 and TRBJ1-1; D might be TRBD1 (6 bases). V was cut by 2 bases and J by 11 bases, with 12 bases left in between. Germline-derived CDR1 and CDR2 are SGHAT and FQNNGV. This CDR3 has 12 amino acids. The CDR3 region is CASSLSYREAFF. In nucleotides, the CDR3 is TGTGCCAGCAGCTTAAGCTACAGGGAGGCTTTCTTT.

V is TRBV6-5 and J is TRBJ2-7, with 9 positions matching TRBD1. J was trimmed by 1 base and V by 5 bases; bases with no gene match: 6. The germline gives CDR1 MNHEY, CDR2 SVGAGI. The CDR3 extends over 15 amino acids. Here the CDR3 DNA reads TGTGCCAGCAGTATCGGGACAGGGCGGTCCTACGAGCAGTACTTC. The encoded protein is CASSIGTGRSYEQYF.

The chain carries TRBV27 and TRBJ2-5; D remains unclear. Germline CDR1 is MNHEY and CDR2 is SMNVEV (reference sequence). The CDR3 consists of 13 residues. V was pared by 3 bases and J by 5 bases, with 10 bases between. CDR3 in DNA: TGTGCCAGCAGTTTCCGGTCCCGGGAGACCCAGTACTTC. It yields the protein CASSFRSRETQYF.

The V and J genes are TRBV10-3 and TRBJ1-1; weak D call: TRBD1 (5 bases). V dropped 2 bases and J dropped 1 base, with 11 bases sitting between them. The CDR3 runs 15 residues. Germline CDR1 reads ENHRY; CDR2 reads SYGVKD. CDR3 sequence (DNA): TGTGCCATCAGTGAGAGTCAGGGAAGGAACACTGAAGCTTTCTTT. Translating gives CAISESQGRNTEAFF.

The chain is built from TRBV5-6 and TRBJ1-1, with 7 bases identical to TRBD1. Looked up from germline, CDR1 is SGHDT and CDR2 is YYEEEE. V shed 1 base, J shed 5 bases, and the junction held 2 bases outside the gene matches. The CDR3 is made up of 13 amino acids. CDR3 in DNA: TGTGCCAGCAGCTTGTTCAGGGGGACTGAAGCTTTCTTT. It codes for CASSLFRGTEAFF. Full variable domain (remainder filled in from reference TRBV5-6 and TRBJ1-1): DAGVTQSPTHLIKTRGQQVTLRCSPKSGHDTVSWYQQALGQGPQFIFQYYEEEERQRGNFPDRFSGHQFPNYSSELNVNALLLGDSALYLCASSLFRGTEAFFGQGTRLTVV.